These 19 T cell receptor beta chains were all obtained from the same sample, sequenced in a study of blood T cell repertoires in COVID-19. Profiling relied on immunoSEQ multiplex PCR, and the TCRdb table lists in-frame clones only, not all of them. Of 68,000 or so clones in the sample, 86% are singletons; the top ten hold roughly 3.7%. Material: peripheral blood. The receptor set was obtained from a man aged 45 to 65 with acute or convalescent COVID-19.

The chain employs TRBV5-1 and TRBJ1-5, with D perhaps matching TRBD1 (5 bases). CDR1 SGHRS and CDR2 YFSETQ come from the germline V gene. Trimming took 1 base from V and 6 from J, leaving 11 bases between them. This CDR3 has 14 amino acids. CDR3 region: CASSLQGLGQPQHF. The DNA of the CDR3 is TGCGCCAGCAGCTTGCAGGGTTTGGGTCAGCCCCAGCATTTT.

The chain joins TRBV28 to TRBJ1-2, with TRBD1 matching over 8 bases. The V gene end was trimmed by 5 bases and the J gene end by 4 bases; junction bases not matched to a gene: 6. There are 14 residues in the CDR3. CDR1 and CDR2 (germline): MDHEN, SYDVKM. CDR3 residues: CASSIIQGGYGYTF. CDR3 nucleotides: TGTGCCAGCAGTATAATACAGGGGGGCTATGGCTACACCTTC.

As for this clone: Other DNA sequences within the sample encode an identical CDR3. The CDR3, as DNA: TGTGCCAGCACAAGCGGGGGGACCTACGAGCAGTACTTC. It yields the protein CASTSGGTYEQYF. The chain carries TRBV6-5 and TRBJ2-7; TRBD2 matches 9 bases. The germline V gene encodes CDR1 MNHEY and CDR2 SVGAGI. With V trimmed by 7 bases and J by 2 bases, 3 bases remained unmatched. This CDR3 contains 13 residues.

The chain recombines TRBV2 with TRBJ1-4; D might be TRBD1 (5 bases). The CDR3 contains 14 residues. The germline V gene encodes CDR1 SNHLY and CDR2 FYNNEI. With 7 bases removed from V and 7 bases from J, the gap between germline ends came to 16 bases. CDR3 residues: CASNSQAVAEKLFF. In nucleotides, the CDR3 is TGTGCCAGCAACTCACAGGCCGTCGCTGAAAAACTGTTTTTT.

This clone appeared a few times. The V and J genes are TRBV7-9 and TRBJ2-5, with 11 bases fitting TRBD2. J lost 1 base, V lost 4 bases, and 5 bases had no gene match. The germline CDR1 and CDR2 sequences are SEHNR and FQNEAQ (reference sequence). The CDR3 runs to 16 residues. As DNA, the CDR3 is TGTGCCAGCAGCTCCCAACTAGCGGGGGCCCAAGAGACCCAGTACTTC. Residues: CASSSQLAGAQETQYF.

Written as DNA, the CDR3 is TGTGCCAGCAGTGAAGCGAGGGCTGGCTACACCTTC. Translated: CASSEARAGYTF. The genes are TRBV6-1 and TRBJ1-2; D remains unclear. The CDR3 totals 12 residues. The germline V gene encodes CDR1 MNHNS and CDR2 SASEGT. V was shortened by 0 bases and J by 7 bases, with 6 bases between the two germline ends.

As to this clone: Other DNA sequences of this sample code for an identical CDR3. V gene TRBV5-1 combines with J gene TRBJ2-5; tentatively, D is TRBD1 (6 bases). In germline, CDR1 is SGHRS, CDR2 YFSETQ. CDR3 length: 13 residues. V was clipped by 3 bases and J by 5 bases, with 11 bases between them. The CDR3 DNA sequence: TGCGCCAGCAGCTCCGGGCAGGGGGAGACCCAGTACTTC. Translating gives CASSSGQGETQYF.

The genes are TRBV14 and TRBJ2-1; 7 bases line up with TRBD1. V shed 7 bases and J 2 bases; nucleotides not matched to a gene: 8. CDR3 length equals 15 residues. CDR1 is SGHDN and CDR2 is FVKESK in the germline V gene. In DNA form, the CDR3 reads TGTGCCAGCACCCAGGCCGGGACAGCCTACAATGAGCAGTTCTTC. Translated: CASTQAGTAYNEQFF.

The chain links TRBV18 to TRBJ2-4; D remains unclear. Germline lookup yields CDR1 KGHSH and CDR2 LQKENI. Trimming pared 0 bases from V and 4 bases from J, leaving 7 bases between. This CDR3 has 14 amino acids. In DNA, the CDR3 is TGTGCCAGCTCACCACCGTTAGAAAAAAACATTCAGTACTTC. Translation: CASSPPLEKNIQYF.

The rearrangement joins TRBV27 to TRBJ2-7; TRBD2 agrees at 13 bases. Germline-derived CDR1 and CDR2 are MNHEY and SMNVEV (reference sequence). V lost 2 bases and J lost 3; bases outside the gene matches: 4. The CDR3 sequence is 16 residues long. The CDR3 DNA reads TGTGCCAGCAGTTTAAAAGGACTAGCGGGAGACTACGAGCAGTACTTC. Protein: CASSLKGLAGDYEQYF.

The rearrangement uses TRBV4-1 and TRBJ1-5, with D tentatively TRBD1 (5 bases). Per the germline V gene, CDR1 is MGHRA and CDR2 is YSYEKL. V lost 1 base and J 2 bases, leaving 15 bases between the germline ends. The CDR3 length is 17 residues. The CDR3 loop reads CASSQVGGGIGNQPQHF. CDR3 nucleotide sequence: TGCGCCAGCAGCCAAGTGGGGGGAGGGATCGGCAATCAGCCCCAGCATTTT.

This sequence joins TRBV7-3 and TRBJ1-1; D not resolved. Trimming cost V 4 bases and J 0 bases, with 9 bases left between them. This CDR3 is 14 amino acids long. The germline V gene has CDR1 SGHTA and CDR2 FQGTGA. The CDR3 region is CASSSGSMNTEAFF. Here the CDR3 DNA reads TGTGCCAGCAGCTCAGGTTCCATGAACACTGAAGCTTTCTTT.

This chain connects TRBV7-3 to TRBJ2-3; D remains unclear. Trimming removed 1 base from V and 6 bases from J, with 8 bases in between. Germline loops: CDR1 SGHTA, CDR2 FQGTGA. The CDR3 has 13 amino acids. The CDR3 sequence: CASSLNPRDTQYF. The CDR3 DNA follows: TGTGCCAGCAGCTTAAACCCACGGGATACGCAGTATTTT.

This chain uses TRBV16 with TRBJ2-3; tentative D call: TRBD2 (5 bases). Germline V gives CDR1 KGHSY, CDR2 FQNENV. CDR3 length: 14 residues. V was trimmed by 4 bases and J by 4 bases, leaving 12 bases between them. CDR3 region: CASSPPRGSDTQYF. CDR3 nucleotides: TGTGCCAGCAGCCCGCCCCGGGGTTCAGATACGCAGTATTTT.

The gene calls are TRBV7-6 and TRBJ1-2, with unresolved D. The CDR3 sequence is 15 residues long. Germline V CDR1 and CDR2: SGHVS, FNYEAQ. Trimming removed 0 bases at V and 8 bases at J, with 16 bases between. The CDR3 nucleotides are TGTGCCAGCAGCTTAGCCTTGTCCCACGCTGGCGGCTACACCTTC. Its translation is CASSLALSHAGGYTF.

V and J are TRBV21-1 and TRBJ1-5; TRBD1 is the table's D call, not checked against the DNA. TRBV21-1 is shown as a pseudogene. CDR3 length equals 14 residues. The CDR3 loop reads CASSKRQGKQPQHF. CDR3 coding DNA: TGTGCCAGCAGCAAACGACAGGGCAAACAGCCCCAGCATTTT.

This clone has only one observation. The chain combines TRBV5-1 with TRBJ1-3, with D possibly matching TRBD1 (5 bases). Germline CDR1 and CDR2: SGHRS and YFSETQ. CDR3 length equals 15 residues. Deletions cut 4 bases from V and 3 bases from J, with 14 bases between. The CDR3 DNA follows: TGCGCCAGCAGCCCCACCAGGGCCGGTGGAAACACCATATATTTT. Translating gives CASSPTRAGGNTIYF.

This chain connects TRBV6-5 to TRBJ2-3; D ambiguous. This CDR3 comprises 13 residues. Trimming removed 7 bases from V and 6 bases from J, with 14 bases in between. Germline lookup yields CDR1 MNHEY and CDR2 SVGAGI. CDR3 in amino acids: CASNRVPPDTQYF. CDR3 sequence (DNA): TGTGCCAGCAACCGGGTTCCTCCGGATACGCAGTATTTT.

This clone showed up just a few times. This chain joins TRBV6-1 and TRBJ2-7; TRBD2 agrees at 13 bases. The germline CDR1 and CDR2 sequences are MNHNS and SASEGT. V shed 3 bases, J shed 2 bases, and the junction held 13 bases outside the gene matches. This CDR3 has 19 amino acids. CDR3 sequence reads: CASSEPLGLAGVNTYEQYF. The CDR3 nucleotides are TGTGCCAGCAGTGAGCCCCTCGGACTAGCGGGAGTGAACACCTACGAGCAGTACTTC.